The 17 T cell receptor beta chains below were found in one sample sequenced in a study of T-cell memory formation after mild COVID-19. TCRdb analysed the 5' RACE reads with MiXCR anew, one entry per CDR3 protein. The table lists 110,000 or so distinct CDR3 sequences, 22% of them singletons. The sample comprised PBMCs or a T cell subset sorted from them (not recorded which). The receptors derive from a man between 18 and 29 years old who had mild COVID-19 (a few samples of this study predate the infection). Cell type and time point are not known.

This clonotype was found many times. The rearrangement joins TRBV4-1 to TRBJ2-5, with 7 nucleotides matching TRBD1. CDR3 length: 13 residues. From germline, CDR1 is MGHRA and CDR2 YSYEKL. The J segment lost 8 bases and the V segment lost 8 bases, leaving 11 bases of the junction unmatched. In DNA form, the CDR3 reads TGCGCCAGCCGACTCACCGGGACAGCAACCCAGTACTTC. It specifies CASRLTGTATQYF.

The rearrangement links TRBV7-9 to TRBJ2-7; D gene uncertain. Trimming left V 1 base short and J 3 bases short, with 7 bases between. This CDR3 is built from 13 residues. The V gene's germline CDR1 is SEHNR and CDR2 FQNEAQ (reference sequence). This chain's CDR3 is CASSLVSGYEQYV. The CDR3, as DNA: TGTGCCAGCAGCTTAGTATCCGGCTACGAGCAGTACGTC.

The chain has TRBV7-9 and TRBJ2-1, with TRBD1 as a possible D gene (6 bases). Germline V gene lookup returns CDR1 SEHNR and CDR2 FQNEAQ (reference sequence). The CDR3 covers 15 residues. V was shortened by 5 bases and J by 6 bases, with 17 bases between the two germline ends. The CDR3 sequence: CASSAQGYFFNEQFF. CDR3 in DNA: TGTGCCAGCAGCGCACAGGGCTATTTTTTCAATGAGCAGTTCTTC.

This chain joins TRBV12-3 or TRBV12-4 and TRBJ2-2; D uncertain. This CDR3 comprises 14 residues. V was trimmed by 1 base and J by 5 bases, leaving 8 bases between them. The chain's CDR3 is CASSLEASTGELFF. The CDR3 nucleotides read TGTGCCAGCAGTTTAGAAGCGAGTACCGGGGAGCTGTTTTTT.

Only a few counts were recorded for this clonotype. This rearrangement joins TRBV7-2 to TRBJ2-1; TRBD2 agrees at 7 bases. There are 16 residues in the CDR3. Trimming at V came to 5 bases and at J to 2 bases, leaving 9 bases not matched to a gene. The germline gives CDR1 SGHTA, CDR2 FQGNSA. The CDR3 coding sequence is TGTGCCAGCAGCCCGTGGGGGGGGGTGACCTACAATGAGCAGTTCTTC. Translation: CASSPWGGVTYNEQFF.

The chain uses TRBV4-3 and TRBJ2-1; TRBD1 matches at 7 bases. Unmatched junction bases numbered 14, after V lost 5 bases and J lost 4 bases. CDR3 length equals 17 residues. Per the germline V gene, CDR1 is LGHNA and CDR2 is YSLEER. CDR3 region: CASSSRLDRVAYNEQFF. The CDR3 DNA is TGCGCCAGCAGCTCTCGACTCGACAGGGTGGCATACAATGAGCAGTTCTTC.

This clonotype was seen only a few times. The V and J genes are TRBV4-3 and TRBJ1-1; D is possibly TRBD1 (6 bases). CDR3 length: 13 amino acids. Looked up from germline, CDR1 is LGHNA and CDR2 is YSLEER. Deletions cut 2 bases from V and 5 bases from J, with 9 bases between. The CDR3 bases are TGCGCCAGCAGCCAAAGGGGGGCAACTGAAGCTTTCTTT. Protein product: CASSQRGATEAFF.

The chain employs TRBV5-4 and TRBJ2-5; the D is unclear. The germline V and J ends were trimmed by 0 bases and 4 bases, with 4 bases remaining between them. This CDR3 region has 12 residues. Germline V gives CDR1 SGHNT, CDR2 YYREEE (reference sequence). DNA of the CDR3: TGTGCCAGCAGCTTGGGGCTAGAGACCCAGTACTTC. Its translation is CASSLGLETQYF. The variable domain in full, completed from reference TRBV5-4 and TRBJ2-5, reads ETGVTQSPTHLIKTRGQQVTLRCSSQSGHNTVSWYQQALGQGPQFIFQYYREEENGRGNFPPRFSGLQFPNYSSELNVNALELDDSALYLCASSLGLETQYFGPGTRLLVL.

The CDR3 reads CASSLAIFEVSGETQYF. CDR3 sequence (DNA): TGTGCCAGCAGCTTAGCTATTTTCGAGGTTTCGGGGGAGACCCAGTACTTC. The V and J genes are TRBV11-2 and TRBJ2-5, with D perhaps TRBD2 (5 bases). CDR3 size: 17 residues. V lost 1 base to trimming and J lost 5 bases, with 20 bases between them. Germline CDR1 and CDR2: SGHAT and FQNNGV.

The chain combines TRBV7-9 with TRBJ1-1; 7 bases map to TRBD1. CDR1 is SEHNR and CDR2 is FQNEAQ in the germline V gene (reference sequence). V lost 4 bases to trimming and J lost 7 bases; unmatched junction nucleotides: 9. The CDR3 is 14 residues long. The CDR3: CASSSLDRAGEAFF. Written as DNA, the CDR3 is TGTGCCAGCAGCTCACTCGACAGGGCCGGTGAAGCTTTCTTT.

This clonotype has ten or more counts. The chain links TRBV7-8 to TRBJ1-6, with unresolved D. This CDR3 has 16 residues. The germline CDR1 and CDR2 sequences are SGHVS and FQNEAQ. V lost 6 bases to trimming and J lost 0 bases, with 12 bases between them. CDR3 residues: CASRPVPSSYNSPLHF. The CDR3 DNA follows: TGTGCCAGCAGACCCGTCCCGAGCTCCTATAATTCACCCCTCCACTTT.

This clonotype has only a few counts. This sequence joins TRBV4-1 and TRBJ2-1; 7 nucleotides agree with TRBD2. In germline, CDR1 is MGHRA, CDR2 YSYEKL. This CDR3 spans 14 amino acids. V was clipped by 4 bases and J by 5 bases; unmatched bases: 5. CDR3 bases: TGCGCCAGCAGCCCGCCTACTAGCGACAATGAGCAGTTCTTC. Protein product: CASSPPTSDNEQFF.

V gene TRBV7-2 combines with J gene TRBJ2-3, with unresolved D. The germline CDR1 and CDR2 sequences are SGHTA and FQGNSA. The V and J ends lost 4 bases and 3 bases respectively, with 20 bases between them. This CDR3 has 17 amino acids. CDR3 sequence reads: CASSSRSSMGMTDTQYF. In DNA form, the CDR3 reads TGTGCCAGCAGCTCCCGGTCGTCTATGGGGATGACAGATACGCAGTATTTT. Full variable domain (missing parts from reference TRBV7-2 and TRBJ2-3): GAGVSQSPSNKVTEKGKDVELRCDPISGHTALYWYRQSLGQGLEFLIYFQGNSAPDKSGLPSDRFSAERTGGSVSTLTIQRTQQEDSAVYLCASSSRSSMGMTDTQYFGPGTRLTVL.

This clonotype was seen a handful of times. The chain combines TRBV4-3 with TRBJ1-1; a weak D match, TRBD1 (6 bases). The germline CDR1 and CDR2 sequences are LGHNA and YSLEER. CDR3 length equals 15 residues. The V gene lost 0 bases and the J gene lost 0 bases, with 8 bases spanning the gap. CDR3 loop: CASSQDRGVNTEAFF. The CDR3 DNA is TGCGCCAGCAGCCAAGACAGGGGAGTGAACACTGAAGCTTTCTTT.

This clonotype was found a few times. The genes are TRBV27 and TRBJ2-5; D gene unclear. With 8 bases removed from V and 2 bases from J, the gap between germline ends came to 12 bases. Per germline, CDR1 MNHEY and CDR2 SMNVEV (reference sequence). The CDR3 extends over 13 amino acids. The CDR3 nucleotides are TGTGCCAGCCGCAGGCAGCGACAAGAGACCCAGTACTTC. This translates into CASRRQRQETQYF.

This clonotype has a handful of counts. The V gene is TRBV11-2, the J gene TRBJ2-3; 15 nucleotides line up with TRBD2. The V gene end was trimmed by 3 bases and the J gene end by 11 bases; junction bases not matched to a gene: 6. CDR3 length equals 15 residues. The V gene's germline CDR1 is SGHAT and CDR2 FQNNGV. CDR3 nucleotide sequence: TGTGCCAGCAGCTTCGGACTAGCGGGGGGGCCTGAGCAGTATTTT. Translating it yields CASSFGLAGGPEQYF.

Only a few counts were recorded for this clonotype. V is TRBV10-3 and J is TRBJ2-7, with 7 bases lining up with TRBD2. CDR3 length: 11 residues. Germline V gene lookup returns CDR1 ENHRY and CDR2 SYGVKD. CDR3 protein: CASGEGSEQYV. Here the CDR3 DNA reads TGTGCTTCGGGGGAGGGCTCCGAGCAGTACGTC.